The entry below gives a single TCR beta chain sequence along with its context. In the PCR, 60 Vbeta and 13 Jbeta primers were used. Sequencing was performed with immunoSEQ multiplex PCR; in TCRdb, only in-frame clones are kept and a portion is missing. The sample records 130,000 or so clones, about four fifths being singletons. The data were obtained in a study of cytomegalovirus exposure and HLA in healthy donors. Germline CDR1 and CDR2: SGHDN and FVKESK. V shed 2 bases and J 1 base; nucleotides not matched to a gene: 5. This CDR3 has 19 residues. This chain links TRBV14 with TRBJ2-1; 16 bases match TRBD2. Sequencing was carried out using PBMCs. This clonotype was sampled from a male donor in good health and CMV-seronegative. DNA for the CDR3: TGTGCCAGCAGCCAACTCGGGACTAGCGGGGGGGGTTCCTACAATGAGCAGTTCTTC. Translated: CASSQLGTSGGGSYNEQFF.